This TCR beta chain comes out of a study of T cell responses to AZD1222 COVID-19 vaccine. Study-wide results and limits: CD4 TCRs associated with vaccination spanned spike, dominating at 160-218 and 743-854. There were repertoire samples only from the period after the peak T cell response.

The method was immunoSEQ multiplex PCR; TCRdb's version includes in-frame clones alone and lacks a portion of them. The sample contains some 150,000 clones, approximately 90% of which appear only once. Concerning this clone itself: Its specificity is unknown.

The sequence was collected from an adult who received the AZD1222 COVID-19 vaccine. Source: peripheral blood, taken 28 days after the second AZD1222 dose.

Written as DNA, the CDR3 is TGTGCCAGTACTTCGACCGGCTCCGGTGAGCAGTACTTC. It translates to CASTSTGSGEQYF. This chain connects TRBV19 to TRBJ2-7; D is unclear. Germline CDR1 LNHDA, CDR2 SQIVND (reference sequence). The CDR3 totals 13 residues. The V end was cut by 7 bases, the J end by 7 bases, with 17 bases between.